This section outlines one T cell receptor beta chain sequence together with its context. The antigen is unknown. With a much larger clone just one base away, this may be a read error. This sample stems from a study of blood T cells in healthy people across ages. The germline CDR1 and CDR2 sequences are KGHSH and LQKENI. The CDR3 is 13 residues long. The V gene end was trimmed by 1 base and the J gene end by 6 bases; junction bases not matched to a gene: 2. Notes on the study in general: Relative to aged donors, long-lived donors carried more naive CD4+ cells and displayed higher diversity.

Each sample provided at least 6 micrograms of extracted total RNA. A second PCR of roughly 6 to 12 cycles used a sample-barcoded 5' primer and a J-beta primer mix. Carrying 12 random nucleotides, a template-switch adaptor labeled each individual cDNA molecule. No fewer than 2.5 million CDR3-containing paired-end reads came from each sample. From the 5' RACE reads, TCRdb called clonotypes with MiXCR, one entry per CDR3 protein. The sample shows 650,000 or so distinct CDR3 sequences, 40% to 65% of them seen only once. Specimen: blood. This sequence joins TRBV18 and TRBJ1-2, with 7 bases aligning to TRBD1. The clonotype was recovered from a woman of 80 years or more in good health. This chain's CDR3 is CASSPRQGDGYTF. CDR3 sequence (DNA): TGTGCCAGCTCACCACGGCAGGGGGATGGCTACACCTTC.